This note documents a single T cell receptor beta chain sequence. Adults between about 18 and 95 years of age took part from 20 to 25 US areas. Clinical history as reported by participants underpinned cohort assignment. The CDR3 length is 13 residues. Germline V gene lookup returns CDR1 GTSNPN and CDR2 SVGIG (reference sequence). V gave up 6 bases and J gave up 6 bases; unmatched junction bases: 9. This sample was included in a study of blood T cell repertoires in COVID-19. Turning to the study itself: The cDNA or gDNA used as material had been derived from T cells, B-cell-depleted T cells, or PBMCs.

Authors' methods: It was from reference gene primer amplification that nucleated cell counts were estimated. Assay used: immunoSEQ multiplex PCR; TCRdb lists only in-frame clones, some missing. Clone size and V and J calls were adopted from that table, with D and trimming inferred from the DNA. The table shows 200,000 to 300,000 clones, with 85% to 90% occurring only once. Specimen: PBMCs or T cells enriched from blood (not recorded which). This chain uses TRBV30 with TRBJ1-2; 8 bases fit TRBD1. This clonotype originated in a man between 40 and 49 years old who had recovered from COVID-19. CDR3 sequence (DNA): TGTGCCTGTTGGACAGGGCTCGGGGATGGCTACACCTTC. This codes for CACWTGLGDGYTF.